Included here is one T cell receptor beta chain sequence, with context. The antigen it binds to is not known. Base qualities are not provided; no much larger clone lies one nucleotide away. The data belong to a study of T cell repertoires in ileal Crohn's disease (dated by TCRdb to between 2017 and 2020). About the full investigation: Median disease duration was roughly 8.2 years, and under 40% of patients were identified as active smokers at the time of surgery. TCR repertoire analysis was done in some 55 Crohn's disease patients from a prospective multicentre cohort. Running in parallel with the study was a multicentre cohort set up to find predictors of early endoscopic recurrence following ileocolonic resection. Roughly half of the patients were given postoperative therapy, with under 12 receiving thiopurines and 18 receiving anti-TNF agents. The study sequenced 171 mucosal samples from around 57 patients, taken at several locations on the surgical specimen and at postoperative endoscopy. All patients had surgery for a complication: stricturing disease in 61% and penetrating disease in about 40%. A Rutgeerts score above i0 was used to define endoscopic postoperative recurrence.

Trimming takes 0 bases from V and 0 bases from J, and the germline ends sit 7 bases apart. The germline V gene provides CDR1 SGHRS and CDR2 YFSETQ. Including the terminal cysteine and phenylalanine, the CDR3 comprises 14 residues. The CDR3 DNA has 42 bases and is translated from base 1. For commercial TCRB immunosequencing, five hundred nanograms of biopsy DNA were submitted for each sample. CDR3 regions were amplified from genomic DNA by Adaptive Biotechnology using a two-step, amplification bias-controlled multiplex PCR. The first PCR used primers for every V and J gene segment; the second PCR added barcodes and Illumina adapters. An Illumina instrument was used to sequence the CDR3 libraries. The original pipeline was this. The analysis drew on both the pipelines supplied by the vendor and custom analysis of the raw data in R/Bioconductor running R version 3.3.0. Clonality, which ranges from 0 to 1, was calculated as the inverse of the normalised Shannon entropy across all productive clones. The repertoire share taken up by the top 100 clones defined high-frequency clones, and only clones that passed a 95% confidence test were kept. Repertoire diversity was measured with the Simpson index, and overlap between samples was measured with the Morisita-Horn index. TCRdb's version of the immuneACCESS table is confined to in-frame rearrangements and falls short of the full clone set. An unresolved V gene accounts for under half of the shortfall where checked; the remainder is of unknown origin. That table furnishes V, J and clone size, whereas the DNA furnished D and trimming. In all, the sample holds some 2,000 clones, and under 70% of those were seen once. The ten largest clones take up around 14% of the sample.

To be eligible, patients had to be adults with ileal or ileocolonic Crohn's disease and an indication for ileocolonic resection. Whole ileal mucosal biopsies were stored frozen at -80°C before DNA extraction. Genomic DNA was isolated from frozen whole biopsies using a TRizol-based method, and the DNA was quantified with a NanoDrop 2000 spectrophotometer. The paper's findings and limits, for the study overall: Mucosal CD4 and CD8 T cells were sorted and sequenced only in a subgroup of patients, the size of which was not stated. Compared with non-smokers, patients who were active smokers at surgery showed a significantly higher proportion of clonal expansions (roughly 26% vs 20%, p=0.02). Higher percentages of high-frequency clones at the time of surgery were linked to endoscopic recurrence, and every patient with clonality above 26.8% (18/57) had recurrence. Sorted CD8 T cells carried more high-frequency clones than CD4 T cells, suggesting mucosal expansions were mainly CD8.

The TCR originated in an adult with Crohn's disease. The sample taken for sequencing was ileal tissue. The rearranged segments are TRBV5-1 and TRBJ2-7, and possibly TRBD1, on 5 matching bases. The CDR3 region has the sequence CASSLDRSSYEQYF. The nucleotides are TGCGCCAGCAGCTTGGACAGGAGCTCCTACGAGCAGTACTTC. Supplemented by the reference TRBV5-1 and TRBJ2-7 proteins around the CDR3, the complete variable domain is KAGVTQTPRYLIKTRGQQVTLSCSPISGHRSVSWYQQTPGQGLQFLFEYFSETQRNKGNFPGRFSGRQFSNSRSEMNVSTLELGDSALYLCASSLDRSSYEQYFGPGTRLTVT.